The 30 T cell receptor beta chains listed next were all sequenced from one sample in a study of T cells in Graves' hyperthyroidism and ophthalmopathy. The investigators amplified TCR beta CDR3 regions from RNA transcripts. HTBI primers were employed in a first-round RT-PCR of the TCR CDR3. TCRdb ran MiXCR on the multiplex PCR reads and lists one entry per CDR3 protein. Counted here are roughly 700,000 distinct CDR3 sequences, roughly a sixth occurring once; the ten biggest clones make up roughly a sixth. The sequenced sample was blood. The receptors shown here come from a man aged 45 to 65 with Graves' hyperthyroidism.

This chain uses TRBV19 with TRBJ2-5; tentative D call: TRBD2 (6 bases). This CDR3 has 14 amino acids. The germline V and J ends were trimmed by 4 bases and 1 base, with 10 bases remaining between them. The germline CDR1 and CDR2 sequences are LNHDA and SQIVND (reference sequence). The DNA for the CDR3 is TGTGCCAGTAGTACCGTCGGGAGCCAAGAGACCCAGTACTTC. Encoded protein: CASSTVGSQETQYF.

V usage is TRBV19 and J usage is TRBJ1-4, with unresolved D. The CDR3 runs to 15 residues. Trimming took 2 bases from V and 4 from J, leaving 11 bases between them. Germline V CDR1 and CDR2: LNHDA, SQIVND (reference sequence). The CDR3 coding sequence is TGTGCCAGTAGTATAACAGCCCGGAATAATGAAAAACTGTTTTTT. Protein product: CASSITARNNEKLFF.

There are many counts of this clonotype. This rearrangement joins TRBV28 to TRBJ1-1; D may be TRBD1 (6 bases). V lost 5 bases and J lost 0, with 13 bases in between. The germline gives CDR1 MDHEN, CDR2 SYDVKM. This CDR3 is built from 15 residues. This CDR3 is CASSTRQDMNTEAFF. Here the CDR3 DNA reads TGTGCCAGCAGTACCAGACAGGACATGAACACTGAAGCTTTCTTT. Looking up the rest from reference TRBV28 and TRBJ1-1 gives the full variable domain: DVKVTQSSRYLVKRTGEKVFLECVQDMDHENMFWYRQDPGLGLRLIYFSYDVKMKEKGDIPEGYSVSREKKERFSLILESASTNQTSMYLCASSTRQDMNTEAFFGQGTRLTVV.

The chain carries TRBV7-9 and TRBJ1-6; 7 bases are shared with TRBD1. V gave up 4 bases and J gave up 5 bases; unmatched junction bases: 11. This CDR3 is 17 amino acids long. Germline V gene lookup returns CDR1 SEHNR and CDR2 FQNEAQ (reference sequence). CDR3 coding DNA: TGTGCCAGCAGCTCCCCTGGACAGGCCGTTAATAATTCACCCCTCCACTTT. It codes for CASSSPGQAVNNSPLHF.

This clonotype has ten or more counts. V and J are TRBV24-1 and TRBJ2-5; D unresolved. V lost 5 bases, J lost 3 bases, and 6 bases lay in between. From germline, CDR1 is KGHDR and CDR2 SFDVKD. The CDR3 is 12 residues long. Written as DNA, the CDR3 is TGTGCCACCAGTGGAGCCGAAGAGACCCAGTACTTC. It encodes CATSGAEETQYF.

Concerning this clonotype: Given the absence of the conserved phenylalanine or tryptophan at the CDR3 end, a read error is likely. V usage is TRBV19 and J usage is TRBJ1-1, with 7 bases fitting TRBD1. This CDR3 is 14 amino acids long. Germline values: CDR1 LNHDA, CDR2 SQIVND (reference sequence). J lost 6 bases, V lost 8 bases, and 12 bases had no gene match. CDR3: CASGISGGSAEAFS. The CDR3 DNA reads as TGTGCCAGTGGGATTTCAGGGGGGAGCGCTGAAGCTTTCTCT.

The chain is built from TRBV2 and TRBJ1-1, with D maybe TRBD1 (5 bases). V was trimmed by 8 bases and J by 4 bases, leaving 14 bases between them. Germline values: CDR1 SNHLY, CDR2 FYNNEI. The CDR3 extends over 13 amino acids. Here the CDR3 reads CASFQQAGTEAFF. The CDR3, as DNA: TGTGCCAGCTTTCAACAGGCGGGCACTGAAGCTTTCTTT.

In this sample, this clonotype turned up many times. The chain couples TRBV29-1 to TRBJ2-1; 8 bases are shared with TRBD2. Unmatched junction bases numbered 12, after V lost 2 bases and J lost 9 bases. The germline V gene has CDR1 SQVTM and CDR2 ANQGSEA. This CDR3 is 15 amino acids long. The CDR3: CSVERGGRGVSEQFF. The CDR3 DNA follows: TGCAGCGTTGAACGGGGGGGGCGCGGCGTTAGTGAGCAGTTCTTC.

This chain uses TRBV19 with TRBJ2-7; 9 nucleotides agree with TRBD1. Trimming took 4 bases from V and 3 from J; bases not matched to a gene: 10. This CDR3 contains 16 residues. Germline values: CDR1 LNHDA, CDR2 SQIVND (reference sequence). CDR3 sequence: CASSTLGTGSFYEQYF. The CDR3 DNA reads TGTGCCAGTAGTACACTTGGGACAGGGAGTTTCTACGAGCAGTACTTC. Based on the CDR3 plus reference TRBV19 and TRBJ2-7, the full variable domain is DGGITQSPKYLFRKEGQNVTLSCEQNLNHDAMYWYRQDPGQGLRLIYYSQIVNDFQKGDIAEGYSVSREKKESFPLTVTSAQKNPTAFYLCASSTLGTGSFYEQYFGPGTRLTVT.

The chain carries TRBV6-2 or TRBV6-3 and TRBJ2-1; 8 bases align to TRBD2. This CDR3 is built from 14 residues. Per the germline V gene, CDR1 is MNHEY and CDR2 is SVGEGT. V lost 2 bases to trimming and J lost 6 bases; unmatched junction nucleotides: 3. The CDR3 sequence: CASSYAGGGNEQFF. CDR3 bases: TGTGCCAGCAGTTACGCGGGAGGAGGCAATGAGCAGTTCTTC.

This clonotype showed up many times. The CDR3 coding sequence is TGTGCCAGCAGCTCGACTATGACTACGGTGGACAATGAGCAGTTCTTC. Translation gives CASSSTMTTVDNEQFF. The rearrangement uses TRBV11-2 and TRBJ2-1; perhaps TRBD2 as D (5 bases). The ends were cut back, 4 bases at V and 5 bases at J, with 18 bases in the middle. Germline loops: CDR1 SGHAT, CDR2 FQNNGV. This CDR3 spans 16 amino acids. The whole variable domain, filled in from reference TRBV11-2 and TRBJ2-1, reads EAGVAQSPRYKIIEKRQSVAFWCNPISGHATLYWYQQILGQGPKLLIQFQNNGVVDDSQLPKDRFSAERLKGVDSTLKIQPAKLEDSAVYLCASSSTMTTVDNEQFFGPGTRLTVL.

V is TRBV3-1 and J is TRBJ2-1, with TRBD1 matching 7 bases. The CDR3 extends over 14 amino acids. V was pared by 0 bases and J by 8 bases, with 4 bases of the junction left unmatched. CDR1 and CDR2 (germline): LGHDT, YNNKEL (reference sequence). As DNA, the CDR3 is TGTGCCAGCAGCCAAGATGACCAGGGGGATGAGCAGTTCTTC. Amino acids: CASSQDDQGDEQFF.

The genes are TRBV5-1 and TRBJ2-3; 14 bases line up with TRBD2. The CDR3 is 17 amino acids. The J segment lost 4 bases and the V segment lost 0 bases, leaving 4 bases of the junction unmatched. Germline assignment: CDR1 SGHRS and CDR2 YFSETQ. CDR3 region: CASSLAGTSGSSDTQYF. The CDR3 coding sequence is TGCGCCAGCAGCTTGGCGGGGACTAGCGGGAGTTCAGATACGCAGTATTTT. The whole variable domain, filled in from reference TRBV5-1 and TRBJ2-3, reads KAGVTQTPRYLIKTRGQQVTLSCSPISGHRSVSWYQQTPGQGLQFLFEYFSETQRNKGNFPGRFSGRQFSNSRSEMNVSTLELGDSALYLCASSLAGTSGSSDTQYFGPGTRLTVL.

Worth noting for this clonotype: A much larger clone is a single base away; this may be a read error. The chain combines TRBV12-3 or TRBV12-4 with TRBJ2-7; 12 nucleotides agree with TRBD2. CDR3 length equals 21 residues. V was pared by 4 bases and J by 4 bases, with 23 bases of the junction left unmatched. The CDR3: CASSSIARFRTSGTYLYEQYF. DNA for the CDR3: TGTGCCAGCAGTTCAATCGCCCGATTTAGGACTAGCGGGACTTATTTATACGAGCAGTACTTC.

This clonotype was detected many times. The chain carries TRBV7-2 and TRBJ2-7, with 10 bases aligning to TRBD1. CDR3 length: 17 residues. After removal of 5 bases from V and 4 bases from J, the junction contained 14 bases not matched to a gene. Germline V gene sequence: CDR1 SGHTA, CDR2 FQGNSA. For the CDR3, the DNA is TGTGCCAGCAGCCTACAACCGGGACAGGGGCTCGTATACGAGCAGTACTTC. Translated, it gives CASSLQPGQGLVYEQYF.

This clonotype showed up many times. V usage is TRBV24-1 and J usage is TRBJ2-1; 10 positions agree with TRBD2. The germline V gene encodes CDR1 KGHDR and CDR2 SFDVKD. The V and J ends lost 3 bases and 4 bases, in that order; junction bases with no gene match: 5. This CDR3 region has 16 residues. CDR3 region: CATSDPGLAKYNEQFF. Here the CDR3 DNA reads TGTGCCACCAGTGATCCGGGACTAGCGAAGTACAATGAGCAGTTCTTC.

This clonotype was detected ten times or more. The chain couples TRBV28 to TRBJ1-1; 7 bases agree with TRBD1. The CDR3 has 15 residues. V was clipped by 6 bases and J by 5 bases; unmatched bases: 12. Germline V CDR1 and CDR2: MDHEN, SYDVKM. The CDR3 DNA reads as TGTGCCAGCAGCATCTTAAGACAGGGAGGGACTGAAGCTTTCTTT. Translating gives CASSILRQGGTEAFF. Combining the CDR3 with reference TRBV28 and TRBJ1-1 gives the whole variable domain DVKVTQSSRYLVKRTGEKVFLECVQDMDHENMFWYRQDPGLGLRLIYFSYDVKMKEKGDIPEGYSVSREKKERFSLILESASTNQTSMYLCASSILRQGGTEAFFGQGTRLTVV.

The chain joins TRBV28 to TRBJ2-7; 10 bases align to TRBD2. The germline V gene has CDR1 MDHEN and CDR2 SYDVKM. This CDR3 is built from 19 residues. The junction had 15 bases not matched to a gene; V was cut back by 2 bases and J by 2 bases. The CDR3 region is CASSLVWQGLAGATYEQYF. CDR3 bases: TGTGCCAGCAGTTTAGTCTGGCAGGGGCTAGCGGGAGCCACCTACGAGCAGTACTTC. The full variable domain, completed using reference TRBV28 and TRBJ2-7, is DVKVTQSSRYLVKRTGEKVFLECVQDMDHENMFWYRQDPGLGLRLIYFSYDVKMKEKGDIPEGYSVSREKKERFSLILESASTNQTSMYLCASSLVWQGLAGATYEQYFGPGTRLTVT.

This clonotype was observed a few times. V is TRBV27 and J is TRBJ1-2; the match to TRBD1 covers 8 bases. CDR1 and CDR2 from the germline V gene are MNHEY and SMNVEV (reference sequence). This CDR3 contains 14 residues. Unmatched junction bases numbered 7, after V lost 2 bases and J lost 8 bases. The CDR3 reads CASSLRGTGKGYTF. The CDR3 coding sequence is TGTGCCAGCAGTTTACGAGGGACAGGCAAAGGCTACACCTTC.

This clonotype was seen at least ten times. The chain employs TRBV20-1 and TRBJ2-1; D gene unclear. CDR1 is DFQATT and CDR2 is SNEGSKA in the germline V gene (reference sequence). The CDR3 is 13 amino acids. V lost 5 bases, J lost 8 bases, and 16 bases lay in between. The CDR3 is CSAPHPSNDEQFF. The CDR3 DNA reads as TGCAGTGCTCCCCACCCTAGTAACGATGAGCAGTTCTTC.

This clonotype has ten or more counts. The gene calls are TRBV18 and TRBJ2-1; D is perhaps TRBD2 (6 bases). Germline values: CDR1 KGHSH, CDR2 LQKENI. V lost 4 bases, J lost 7 bases, and 14 bases lay in between. The CDR3 sequence is 14 residues long. The CDR3 DNA reads as TGTGCCAGCTCACAAAGGCTGGAGGGGAATGAGCAGTTCTTC. Residues: CASSQRLEGNEQFF.

There are many counts of this clonotype. The chain joins TRBV10-2 to TRBJ1-2, with D maybe TRBD1 (6 bases). Germline loops: CDR1 WSHSY, CDR2 SAAADI. This CDR3 has 15 residues. V lost 4 bases, J lost 9 bases, and 21 bases lay in between. The CDR3 DNA is TGCGCCAGCAGTGTCAGCAGGGGTGCTAGAGGGAGCTACACCTTC. Residues: CASSVSRGARGSYTF.

The chain combines TRBV19 with TRBJ2-1; the match to TRBD1 covers 7 bases. Germline assignment: CDR1 LNHDA and CDR2 SQIVND (reference sequence). V gave up 4 bases and J gave up 0 bases; unmatched junction bases: 6. The length of the CDR3 is 16 residues. In DNA, the CDR3 is TGTGCCAGTAGTACCCCGACAGGGAGCTCCTACAATGAGCAGTTCTTC. Its translation is CASSTPTGSSYNEQFF.

This clonotype has a handful of counts. The V call is TRBV6-1, the J call TRBJ2-1, with 7 bases lining up with TRBD2. J lost 3 bases, V lost 5 bases, and 7 bases had no gene match. Germline V gene sequence: CDR1 MNHNS, CDR2 SASEGT. The CDR3 extends over 15 amino acids. In DNA form, the CDR3 reads TGTGCCAGCAGTCCCTTTAGCGGGCACTACAATGAGCAGTTCTTC. Residues: CASSPFSGHYNEQFF.

The table lists this clonotype with many counts. The chain uses TRBV30 and TRBJ2-7; D is unresolved. The germline V gene has CDR1 GTSNPN and CDR2 SVGIG (reference sequence). The CDR3 sequence is 11 residues long. V dropped 1 base and J dropped 4 bases, with 5 bases sitting between them. CDR3 nucleotide sequence: TGTGCCTGGAGTGGAGGATACGAGCAGTACTTC. It encodes CAWSGGYEQYF.

This clonotype has only one observation. The gene calls are TRBV30 and TRBJ1-2; possibly TRBD1 for D (6 bases). The CDR3 length is 15 residues. From germline, CDR1 is GTSNPN and CDR2 SVGIG (reference sequence). V lost 7 bases and J 5 bases, leaving 23 bases between the germline ends. CDR3 amino acids: CAYTLPGATYYGYTF. The CDR3, as DNA: TGTGCCTACACCCTGCCGGGGGCCACCTATTATGGCTACACCTTC. The full variable domain, its missing parts supplied by reference TRBV30 and TRBJ1-2, is SQTIHQWPATLVQPVGSPLSLECTVEGTSNPNLYWYRQAAGRGLQLLFYSVGIGQISSEVPQNLSASRPQDRQFILSSKKLLLSDSGFYLCAYTLPGATYYGYTFGSGTRLTVV.

The sample holds one count of this clonotype. The chain combines TRBV7-2 with TRBJ2-3, with 15 bases aligning to TRBD2. Germline loops: CDR1 SGHTA, CDR2 FQGNSA. The J segment lost 5 bases and the V segment lost 5 bases, leaving 8 bases of the junction unmatched. The CDR3 is 17 amino acids. DNA for the CDR3: TGTGCCAGCAGCGCCGGACTAGCGGGAGGGCCGGGAGATACGCAGTATTTT. Amino acid sequence: CASSAGLAGGPGDTQYF.

In its sample, this clonotype was seen a few times. The chain is built from TRBV30 and TRBJ2-3, with 9 bases identical to TRBD1. This CDR3 spans 15 amino acids. The germline gives CDR1 GTSNPN, CDR2 SVGIG (reference sequence). V was pared by 1 base and J by 5 bases, with 7 bases of the junction left unmatched. CDR3 DNA sequence: TGTGCCTGGAGTGCCGGGACAGGGAGGGGAGATACGCAGTATTTT. Translating gives CAWSAGTGRGDTQYF.

This clonotype was detected only a few times. The chain has TRBV19 and TRBJ2-5, with 7 bases that match TRBD2. Per the germline V gene, CDR1 is LNHDA and CDR2 is SQIVND (reference sequence). The length of the CDR3 is 14 residues. V trimming: 6 bases; J trimming: 5 bases; junction bases outside the gene matches: 9. CDR3: CASRETAGRETQYF. CDR3 coding DNA: TGTGCCAGTAGAGAGACGGCCGGGAGGGAGACCCAGTACTTC.

This clonotype has ten or more counts. The gene calls are TRBV12-3 or TRBV12-4 and TRBJ1-5; D may be TRBD1 (5 bases). With 6 bases removed from V and 7 bases from J, the gap between germline ends came to 10 bases. The CDR3 runs 12 residues. The CDR3: CASRGGGQPQHF. The CDR3 nucleotides read TGTGCCAGCAGGGGGGGGGGGCAGCCCCAGCATTTT.